This TCR beta chain was found in a study of T-cell memory formation after mild COVID-19. Study-wide findings and caveats: The CD4+ clones that contracted clustered mainly within CM and EM, and the CD8+ clones concentrated in EMRA.

The CDR3 consists of 14 residues. Germline assignment: CDR1 SEHNR and CDR2 FQNEAQ (reference sequence). The germline V and J ends were trimmed by 9 bases and 5 bases, with 17 bases remaining between them. Employing constant-segment primers, 5'RACE generated TCR alpha and TCR beta cDNA libraries bearing sample barcodes and UMIs. One entry per CDR3 protein, called by TCRdb with MiXCR from the 5' RACE reads. The table lists around 420,000 distinct CDR3 sequences, around 24% of them singletons. This clonotype was counted between two and nine times. Its antigen is as yet unknown. The sample taken for sequencing was PBMCs or a T cell subset sorted from them (not recorded which). This sequence was found in an adult woman who had mild COVID-19 (a few samples of this study predate the infection). Cell type and time point are not known. This chain uses TRBV7-9 with TRBJ2-1, with a tentative D call TRBD2 (6 bases). CDR3: CASWPGLDNNEQFF. The CDR3 bases are TGTGCCAGTTGGCCGGGACTCGACAACAATGAGCAGTTCTTC.